This paragraph reports one TCR beta chain. No cognate antigen has been identified for it. No qualities accompany the bases; no much larger clone lies one base away. Explained via the paper, the time point label denotes: cycle 4 day 1 (C4D1), after 6 weeks of nivolumab. Every trial patient had relapsed after autologous stem cell transplantation, and cohorts A, B and C differed in prior brentuximab vedotin exposure. The trial cohort comprised more than 55 patients with relapsed/refractory classical Hodgkin lymphoma whose best overall responses were complete response, partial response or progressive disease. In the multi-cohort phase II CheckMate 205 trial, trial patients received single-agent nivolumab. An independent review committee assessed best overall response using the 2007 International Working Group response criteria. PBMCs from the trial were collected at three points: immediately before nivolumab initiation (C1D1), and during therapy at cycle 2 day 1 and cycle 4 day 1. Peripheral blood was collected in 8 mL Vacutainer Cell Preparation Tubes, from which PBMCs were isolated by centrifugation and then cryopreserved.

This specimen comes from a study of PD-1 blockade in classical Hodgkin lymphoma (dated by TCRdb to the early 2020s). Context from the whole study: Nivolumab dosing was 3 mg/kg intravenously every 2 weeks, continuing until either disease progression or unacceptable toxicity. The study used CyTOF and TCR beta sequencing to define a peripheral blood immune signature of response to PD-1 blockade in classical Hodgkin lymphoma. Broader findings and caveats from the paper: Baseline TCR diversity was reported as lower in newly diagnosed patients than in healthy donors, and lower still in relapsed/refractory patients. Diversity was lower in patients who began nivolumab less than 1 year after ASCT, so these patients were left out of later analyses to avoid confounding by immune reconstitution. The study was restricted to a single clinical trial cohort, and the causes of repertoire differences, possibly disease activity or prior therapy, were left undefined. CD4+ but not CD8+ TCR diversity rose significantly by C4D1 (p=0.0027 vs p=0.16), most apparent in complete responders (p=0.02). Baseline diversity similar to that of newly diagnosed patients was observed in trial patients achieving complete response, whereas significantly lower diversity was observed in partial responders and progressors.

Genomic DNA was extracted with the Qiagen DNeasy kit from unsorted PBMCs and from negatively selected CD4+ and CD8+ fractions. TCR beta CDR3 regions were amplified by immunoSEQ multiplex PCR using primers annealing to V and J segments. A synthetic immune receptor repertoire was used to minimize amplification bias, and any residual bias was removed computationally once sequencing was done. On the study's bioinformatics: Custom Python scripts were used to quantify repertoire diversity as the Shannon entropy index. Unsorted, CD4+ and CD8+ repertoires were analyzed separately, except for combined analyses in which CD4+ and CD8+ sequences were merged in silico. Clonal expansion was defined as a frequency increase of at least 2-fold after treatment compared with C1D1, and clones undetected at baseline were assigned a pseudocount of 0.5. Singleton clones were defined as clones with 0 or 1 copy at C1D1, and non-singleton clones were defined as clones with 2 or more copies. By matching protein sequences in sorted samples from the same patient, clones expanded in unsorted samples were annotated as CD4+, CD8+ or unknown. Wilcoxon tests on paired samples were used to test diversity changes from C1D1 to C4D1. Not all clones reach the TCRdb copy of this immuneACCESS table, which keeps in-frame sequences only. Checked studies attribute under half of the gap to unresolved V genes and leave the rest unexplained. Clone size and V and J calls were adopted from that table, with D and trimming inferred from the DNA. The sample records roughly 52,000 clones, about 89% of which are singletons. Approximately 7% of the sample lies in the top ten.

Reading the germline V gene gives CDR1 MNHNS and CDR2 SASEGT. V was cut back by 3 bases and J by 11 bases, leaving a gap of 14 bases between them. The CDR3 spans 13 residues, from the cysteine through the phenylalanine. Only the CDR3 region is kept as DNA, spanning 39 bases read in frame from base 1. The specimen comprised peripheral blood mononuclear cells (PBMCs), sampled before the fourth cycle of nivolumab. The sequence is built from TRBV6-1 and TRBJ1-5, and the D gene may be TRBD1, 6 bases matching. This clonotype originated in a human donor with classical Hodgkin lymphoma. In nucleotide form, the sequence is TGTGCCAGCAGTGATGGGGCCAGGGGATCCCAGCATTTT. It encodes CASSDGARGSQHF.